The 11 T cell receptor beta chains in this list originate from one sample, sequenced in a study of identical twins. TCRdb re-derived calls from the 5' RACE reads in MiXCR, one entry per CDR3 protein. The sample lists some 1,700,000 distinct CDR3 sequences; more than 30% were seen once. Sequences were obtained from cord blood. Every receptor here comes from a newborn girl in good health.

This chain uses TRBV21-1 with TRBJ1-3; TRBD1, the table's D call, lacks a check against the DNA. TRBV21-1 corresponds to a pseudogene. This CDR3 is built from 12 residues. The CDR3 DNA reads TGTGCCAGCCGCCGACAGGGCGACACCATATATTTT. Protein sequence: CASRRQGDTIYF.

This chain links TRBV10-3 with TRBJ1-2; D is undetermined. The CDR3 is 14 amino acids. Trimming left V 4 bases short and J 2 bases short, with 11 bases between. The V gene's germline CDR1 is ENHRY and CDR2 SYGVKD. CDR3 loop: CAISARSTNYGYTF. CDR3 in DNA: TGTGCCATCAGTGCCCGGTCGACCAACTATGGCTACACCTTC.

V gene TRBV27 combines with J gene TRBJ2-2, with 9 bases that match TRBD1. The length of the CDR3 is 16 residues. Losses at the gene ends were 2 bases for V and 4 bases for J; bases not matched to a gene: 5. CDR1 MNHEY and CDR2 SMNVEV come from the germline V gene (reference sequence). CDR3 sequence (DNA): TGTGCCAGCAGTTTACTCGGGGACAGGGTCACCGGGGAGCTGTTTTTT. This codes for CASSLLGDRVTGELFF.

Of note for this clonotype: Mismatch with germline at one junction end may stem from a read error. In DNA, the CDR3 is TGCGCCAACAGCTTGAGAGGGCCCGGGGAGCTGTTTTTT. Protein product: CANSLRGPGELFF. This sequence joins TRBV5-1 and TRBJ2-2; possibly TRBD2 for D (5 bases). The CDR3 is 13 residues long. Germline V CDR1 and CDR2: SGHRS, YFSETQ. Full variable domain (remainder filled in from reference TRBV5-1 and TRBJ2-2): KAGVTQTPRYLIKTRGQQVTLSCSPISGHRSVSWYQQTPGQGLQFLFEYFSETQRNKGNFPGRFSGRQFSNSRSEMNVSTLELGDSALYLCANSLRGPGELFFGEGSRLTVL.

Comments on this clonotype: An end of the junction does not agree with germline; a read error may underlie this. The chain links TRBV3-1 to TRBJ2-1; 11 bases line up with TRBD2. CDR1 and CDR2 from the germline V gene are LGHDT and YNNKEL (reference sequence). This CDR3 has 16 residues. The CDR3 DNA follows: TGTGCCAACAGCCAATCATGGCTAGCGGGAGGTTCGGAGCAGTTCTTC. Translated: CANSQSWLAGGSEQFF.

The rearrangement uses TRBV12-5 and TRBJ2-3, with D possibly being TRBD2 (5 bases). Trimming took off 1 base at V and 4 bases at J, with 18 bases between the two ends. The CDR3 consists of 17 residues. Germline V lookup: CDR1 LGHNT, CDR2 FRNRAP. CDR3 DNA: TGTGCTAGTGGTTTGGCAGGATCGGGAAGGTCACCAGATACGCAGTATTTT. It encodes CASGLAGSGRSPDTQYF.

This clonotype was observed many times. J is TRBJ2-5 and V is TRBV12-3 or TRBV12-4; TRBD1 might be the D (5 bases). Trimming cost V 2 bases and J 1 base, with 14 bases left between them. This CDR3 region has 16 residues. CDR3 in amino acids: CASSLFGADFQETQYF. The CDR3 nucleotides read TGTGCCAGCAGTTTATTTGGGGCAGACTTCCAAGAGACCCAGTACTTC.

To note about this clonotype: A much larger clone sits a single nucleotide away, making a read error possible. The chain links TRBV6-6 to TRBJ2-1; the match to TRBD2 covers 9 bases. This CDR3 has 14 amino acids. J gave up 6 bases and V 2 bases, and 2 bases lay outside the gene matches. Looked up from germline, CDR1 is MNHNY and CDR2 is SVGAGI (reference sequence). CDR3 nucleotide sequence: TGTGCCAGCAGTTACGGGACTAGCTCCAATGAGCAGTTCTTC. This sequence encodes CASSYGTSSNEQFF.

This clonotype was seen a single time. One end of the junction is discordant with germline, which a read error may explain. V usage is TRBV12-3 or TRBV12-4 and J usage is TRBJ2-3; a weak D match, TRBD1 (5 bases). The CDR3 runs 14 residues. The CDR3 spells CASRPKGLTGTQYF. DNA of the CDR3: TGTGCCAGCCGCCCTAAGGGCCTCACAGGTACGCAGTATTTT.

The chain is built from TRBV5-1 and TRBJ2-3, with 12 bases identical to TRBD2. This CDR3 has 15 amino acids. V shed 4 bases, J shed 5 bases, and the junction held 5 bases outside the gene matches. Per the germline V gene, CDR1 is SGHRS and CDR2 is YFSETQ. CDR3 nucleotide sequence: TGCGCCAGCAGCCCCGGACTAGCGGGAATAGATACGCAGTATTTT. This sequence encodes CASSPGLAGIDTQYF.

The chain links TRBV3-1 to TRBJ2-5; 7 nucleotides match TRBD2. J lost 7 bases, V lost 4 bases, and 12 bases had no gene match. CDR3 length: 15 amino acids. CDR1 and CDR2 from the germline V gene are LGHDT and YNNKEL (reference sequence). This CDR3 is CASSRAAGSKGTQYF. The DNA of the CDR3 is TGTGCCAGCAGCCGAGCAGCGGGGTCTAAGGGGACCCAGTACTTC.